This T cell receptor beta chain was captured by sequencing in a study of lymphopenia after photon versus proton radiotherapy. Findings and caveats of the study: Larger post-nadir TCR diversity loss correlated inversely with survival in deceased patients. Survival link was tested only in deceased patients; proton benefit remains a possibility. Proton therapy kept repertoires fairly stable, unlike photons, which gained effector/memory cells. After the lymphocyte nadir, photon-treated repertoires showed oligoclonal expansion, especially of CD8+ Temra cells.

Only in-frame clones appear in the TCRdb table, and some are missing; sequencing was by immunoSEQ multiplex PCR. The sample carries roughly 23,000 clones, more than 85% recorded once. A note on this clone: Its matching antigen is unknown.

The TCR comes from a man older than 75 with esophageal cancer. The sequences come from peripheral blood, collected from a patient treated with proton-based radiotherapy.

The CDR3 bases are TGTGCCTGGAGTGTGGGGGGGGCGTCAGATACGCAGTATTTT. This gives the protein CAWSVGGASDTQYF. The gene calls are TRBV30 and TRBJ2-3, with TRBD2 as a possible D gene (7 bases). The CDR3 consists of 14 residues. The V gene's germline CDR1 is GTSNPN and CDR2 SVGIG (reference sequence). V was pared by 0 bases and J by 4 bases, with 11 bases between.